A single sample is the source of the 10 T cell receptor beta chains below, sequenced in a study of shared clonotypes between healthy human individuals. Sequencing was performed with immunoSEQ multiplex PCR; in TCRdb, only in-frame clones are kept and a portion is missing. Of some 2.1 million clones in the sample, around 95% are singletons; the top ten hold under 2%. CD8 cells classed as naive were CD45RO-negative and positively selected for CCR7, excluding terminally differentiated effector memory CD45RA+ cells. The sample was naive CD8+ T cells from PBMCs. The source of these receptors is a man aged 18 to 35 in good health. Some clones in this sample may be carry-over from other donors' samples.

J is TRBJ1-4 and V is TRBV6-1, with D unclear. V gave up 2 bases and J gave up 0 bases, with 10 bases separating them. CDR3 length: 16 residues. Germline CDR1 and CDR2: MNHNS and SASEGT. The DNA for the CDR3 is TGTGCCAGCAGTGAACTGGGATTTACAACTAATGAAAAACTGTTTTTT. Translated: CASSELGFTTNEKLFF.

J is TRBJ2-2 and V is TRBV6-5; 7 bases agree with TRBD1. CDR3 length: 15 amino acids. Trimming at V came to 4 bases and at J to 1 base, leaving 3 bases not matched to a gene. Germline-derived CDR1 and CDR2 are MNHEY and SVGAGI. The CDR3 DNA is TGTGCCAGCAGTTCAAGACAGGGGAACACCGGGGAGCTGTTTTTT. Translation: CASSSRQGNTGELFF.

The chain joins TRBV28 to TRBJ2-7, with 8 bases that match TRBD1. V was clipped by 4 bases and J by 4 bases; unmatched bases: 9. Germline V gene data show CDR1 as MDHEN and CDR2 as SYDVKM. This CDR3 spans 15 amino acids. The CDR3 region has the DNA TGTGCCAGCAGTTATTTTAGGGACAGGAGGTACGAGCAGTACTTC. Its protein product is CASSYFRDRRYEQYF.

The rearrangement uses TRBV29-1 and TRBJ2-5; D gene unclear. V was cut by 5 bases and J by 5 bases, with 12 bases left in between. The V gene's germline CDR1 is SQVTM and CDR2 ANQGSEA. The CDR3 is 12 residues long. Written as DNA, the CDR3 is TGCAGCGTTTCCATCGGGCGGGAGACCCAGTACTTC. This translates into CSVSIGRETQYF.

The V and J genes are TRBV7-8 and TRBJ2-1; possible D gene TRBD2, 6 bases. Looked up from germline, CDR1 is SGHVS and CDR2 is FQNEAQ. V shed 5 bases and J shed 8 bases, with 16 bases lying between them. The CDR3 totals 14 residues. In DNA, the CDR3 is TGTGCCAGCAGCCCCCAATCGCGGGACTATGAGCAGTTCTTC. It encodes CASSPQSRDYEQFF.

This clone came up once. The gene calls are TRBV5-1 and TRBJ1-1, with D hard to call. This CDR3 contains 14 residues. Germline CDR1 is SGHRS and CDR2 is YFSETQ. The V end lost 0 bases, the J end lost 1 base, and 7 bases lay between the germline ends. The DNA of the CDR3 is TGCGCCAGCAGCTTGGTAGGAAAGAACACTGAAGCTTTCTTT. This translates into CASSLVGKNTEAFF.

The chain combines TRBV7-9 with TRBJ2-1, with 7 bases fitting TRBD2. V gave up 5 bases and J gave up 0 bases; unmatched junction bases: 13. CDR1 is SEHNR, CDR2 FQNEAQ, per germline (reference sequence). The CDR3 runs 18 residues. CDR3 in amino acids: CASSRPGIERDSYNEQFF. The CDR3 DNA is TGTGCCAGCAGCAGACCAGGGATCGAGCGGGACTCCTACAATGAGCAGTTCTTC. Drawing the rest from reference TRBV7-9 and TRBJ2-1, the complete variable domain is DTGVSQNPRHKITKRGQNVTFRCDPISEHNRLYWYRQTLGQGPEFLTYFQNEAQLEKSRLLSDRFSAERPKGSFSTLEIQRTEQGDSAMYLCASSRPGIERDSYNEQFFGPGTRLTVL.

Of note for this clone: This sample includes further DNA sequences coding for the same CDR3. The chain links TRBV28 to TRBJ2-7; D may correspond to TRBD1 or TRBD2 (5 bases each). V gave up 2 bases and J gave up 6 bases, with 8 bases separating them. The CDR3 runs 12 residues. Germline loops: CDR1 MDHEN, CDR2 SYDVKM. This CDR3 is CASSLGGPEQYF. The CDR3, as DNA: TGTGCCAGCAGTTTAGGGGGACCCGAGCAGTACTTC.

V gene TRBV19 combines with J gene TRBJ2-2; D is undetermined. Deletions cut 3 bases from V and 4 bases from J, with 15 bases between. CDR1 LNHDA and CDR2 SQIVND come from the germline V gene (reference sequence). This CDR3 contains 16 residues. Here the CDR3 DNA reads TGTGCCAGTAGTATTCCTCTGTCAATGGGCACCGGGGAGCTGTTTTTT. Its translation: CASSIPLSMGTGELFF.

Concerning this clone itself: This same CDR3 is encoded by further DNA sequences in the sample. The CDR3 is CASSSGTSGSYEQYF. CDR3 bases: TGTGCCAGCAGTTCGGGGACTAGCGGATCCTACGAGCAGTACTTC. V is TRBV27 and J is TRBJ2-7, with 11 bases fitting TRBD2. The J segment lost 1 base and the V segment lost 4 bases, leaving 3 bases of the junction unmatched. Germline values: CDR1 MNHEY, CDR2 SMNVEV (reference sequence). The CDR3 contains 15 residues.